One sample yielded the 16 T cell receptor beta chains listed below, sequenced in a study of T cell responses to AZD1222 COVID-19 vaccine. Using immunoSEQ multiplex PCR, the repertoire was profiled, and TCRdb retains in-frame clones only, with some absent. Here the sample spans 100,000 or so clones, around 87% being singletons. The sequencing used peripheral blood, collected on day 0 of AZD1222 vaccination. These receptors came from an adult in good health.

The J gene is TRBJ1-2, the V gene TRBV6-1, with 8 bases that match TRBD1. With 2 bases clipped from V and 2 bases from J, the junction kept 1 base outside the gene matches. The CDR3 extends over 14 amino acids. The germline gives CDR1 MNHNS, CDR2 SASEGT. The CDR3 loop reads CASSERTGNYGYTF. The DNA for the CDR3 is TGTGCCAGCAGTGAACGGACAGGGAACTATGGCTACACCTTC.

CDR3 sequence: CSVEFQGVIAFF. DNA for the CDR3: TGCAGCGTTGAATTCCAGGGTGTAATCGCTTTCTTT. V is TRBV29-1 and J is TRBJ1-1; tentative D call: TRBD1 (5 bases). The V and J ends lost 2 bases and 11 bases respectively, with 15 bases between them. CDR1 and CDR2 (germline): SQVTM, ANQGSEA. This CDR3 has 12 residues.

The CDR3 DNA follows: TGCGCCAGCACTACTTCGGGACATCCGTCGGAAGCTTTCTTT. Protein product: CASTTSGHPSEAFF. The V and J genes are TRBV10-1 and TRBJ1-1, with D perhaps TRBD1 (6 bases). This CDR3 contains 14 residues. Between the trimmed V and J ends, which lost 7 bases and 8 bases, there was a span of 20 bases. Germline CDR1 and CDR2: WNHNN and SYGVQD (reference sequence).

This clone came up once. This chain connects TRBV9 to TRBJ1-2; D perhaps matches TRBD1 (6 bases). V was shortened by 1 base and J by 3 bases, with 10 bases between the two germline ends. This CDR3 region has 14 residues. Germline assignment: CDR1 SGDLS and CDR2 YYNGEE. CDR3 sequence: CASSVLGGDYGYTF. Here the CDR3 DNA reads TGTGCCAGCAGCGTATTAGGGGGAGACTATGGCTACACCTTC.

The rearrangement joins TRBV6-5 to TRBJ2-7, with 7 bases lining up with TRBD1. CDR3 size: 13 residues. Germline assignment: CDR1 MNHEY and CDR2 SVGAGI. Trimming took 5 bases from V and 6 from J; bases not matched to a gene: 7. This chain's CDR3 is CASSTPTGAEQYF. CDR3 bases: TGTGCCAGCAGTACGCCCACAGGGGCCGAGCAGTACTTC.

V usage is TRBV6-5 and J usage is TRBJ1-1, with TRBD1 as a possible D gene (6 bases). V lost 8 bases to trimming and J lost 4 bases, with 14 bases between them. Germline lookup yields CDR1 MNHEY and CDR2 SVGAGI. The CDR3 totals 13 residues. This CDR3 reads CASSRGGVTEAFF. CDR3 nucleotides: TGTGCCAGCTCCAGGGGAGGGGTCACTGAAGCTTTCTTT.

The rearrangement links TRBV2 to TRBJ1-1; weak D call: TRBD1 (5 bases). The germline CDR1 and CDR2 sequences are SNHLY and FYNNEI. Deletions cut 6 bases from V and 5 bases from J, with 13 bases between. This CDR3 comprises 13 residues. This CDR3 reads CASSLDSNTEAFF. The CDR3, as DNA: TGTGCCAGCAGCCTCGACAGTAATACTGAAGCTTTCTTT.

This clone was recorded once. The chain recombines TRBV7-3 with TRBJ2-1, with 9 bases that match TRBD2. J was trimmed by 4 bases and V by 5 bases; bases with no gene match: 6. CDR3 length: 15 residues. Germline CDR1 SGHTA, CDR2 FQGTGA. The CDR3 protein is CASSPSGGQYNEQFF. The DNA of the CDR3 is TGTGCCAGCAGCCCAAGCGGGGGGCAATACAATGAGCAGTTCTTC.

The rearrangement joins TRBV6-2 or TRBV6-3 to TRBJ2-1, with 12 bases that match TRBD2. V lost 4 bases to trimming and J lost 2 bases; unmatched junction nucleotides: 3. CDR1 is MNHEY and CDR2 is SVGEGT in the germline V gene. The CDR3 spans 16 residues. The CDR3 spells CASSSGLAGPYNEQFF. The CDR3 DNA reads TGTGCCAGCAGTTCCGGACTAGCGGGGCCCTACAATGAGCAGTTCTTC.

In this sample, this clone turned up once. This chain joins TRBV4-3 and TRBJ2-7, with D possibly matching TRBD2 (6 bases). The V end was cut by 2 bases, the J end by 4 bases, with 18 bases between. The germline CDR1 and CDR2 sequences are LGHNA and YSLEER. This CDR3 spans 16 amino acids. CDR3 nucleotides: TGCGCCAGCAGCCAAAAGGGGACCGGGGGATATTACGAGCAGTACTTC. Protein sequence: CASSQKGTGGYYEQYF.

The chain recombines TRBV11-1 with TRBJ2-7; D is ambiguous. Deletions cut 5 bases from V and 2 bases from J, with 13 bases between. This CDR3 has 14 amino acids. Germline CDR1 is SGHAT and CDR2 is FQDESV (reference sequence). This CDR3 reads CASSPRTVPYEQYF. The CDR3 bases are TGTGCCAGCAGCCCACGGACGGTCCCCTACGAGCAGTACTTC.

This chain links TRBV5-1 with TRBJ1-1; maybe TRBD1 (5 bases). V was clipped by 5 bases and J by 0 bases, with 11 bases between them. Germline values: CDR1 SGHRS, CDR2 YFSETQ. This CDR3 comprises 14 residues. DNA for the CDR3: TGCGCCAGCAGTTGGGACGGGTTGAACACTGAAGCTTTCTTT. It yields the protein CASSWDGLNTEAFF.

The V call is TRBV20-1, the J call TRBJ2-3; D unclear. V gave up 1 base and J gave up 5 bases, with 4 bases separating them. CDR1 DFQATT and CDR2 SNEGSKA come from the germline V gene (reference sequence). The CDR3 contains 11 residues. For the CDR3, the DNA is TGCAGTGCTAGAGGAAAAGATACGCAGTATTTT. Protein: CSARGKDTQYF.

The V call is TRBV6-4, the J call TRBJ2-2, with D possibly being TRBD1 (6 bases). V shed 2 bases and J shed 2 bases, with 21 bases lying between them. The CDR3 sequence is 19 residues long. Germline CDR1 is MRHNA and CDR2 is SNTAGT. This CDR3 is CASSDPKWQGTLNTGELFF. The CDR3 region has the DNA TGTGCCAGCAGTGACCCAAAATGGCAGGGGACCTTAAACACCGGGGAGCTGTTTTTT.

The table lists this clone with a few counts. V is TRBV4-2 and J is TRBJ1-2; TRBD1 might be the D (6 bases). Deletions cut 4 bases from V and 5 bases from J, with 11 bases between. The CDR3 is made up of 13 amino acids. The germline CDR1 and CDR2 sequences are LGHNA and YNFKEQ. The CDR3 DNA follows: TGTGCCAGCAGCCCGGGACAAATGTATGGCTACACCTTC. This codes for CASSPGQMYGYTF.

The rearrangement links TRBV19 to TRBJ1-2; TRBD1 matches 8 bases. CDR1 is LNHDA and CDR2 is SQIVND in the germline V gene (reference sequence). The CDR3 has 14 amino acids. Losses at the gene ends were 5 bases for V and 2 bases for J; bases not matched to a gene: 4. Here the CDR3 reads CASSPRTGNYGYTF. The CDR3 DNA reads TGTGCCAGTAGTCCGAGGACAGGGAACTATGGCTACACCTTC.